This TCR beta chain derives from a study of T cells in Graves' hyperthyroidism and ophthalmopathy (dated by TCRdb to the late 2010s). General notes on the study: Peripheral blood was sampled at the time of initial diagnosis, prior to any treatment. The study also compared thyroid tissue and blood T-cell repertoires from roughly six Graves' hyperthyroidism patients. TCR V-J signatures able to tell the groups apart were searched for in a discovery cohort of approximately 95 patients, of whom 40 to 45 had Graves' ophthalmopathy and 55 to 65 had stable Graves' hyperthyroidism. Once sampling was done, hyperthyroidism patients were given methimazole at a starting dose of 30 mg daily, whereas ophthalmopathy patients were given high-dose intravenous methylprednisolone. The approximately 98 discovery patients were randomly divided into training and test sets at a 7:3 ratio. The paper describes TCR Vbeta CDR3 sequencing of some 130 peripheral blood samples, made up of some 40 ophthalmopathy patients, roughly 72 hyperthyroidism patients and approximately 17 progressor patients. Prospective prediction of ophthalmopathy was tested in an independent validation cohort of under 20 hyperthyroidism patients and some 17 patients who later progressed to ophthalmopathy.

The TCR beta CDR3 regions were amplified from the RNA transcripts. For the first round of RT-PCR on the TCR CDR3, the HTBI primer set was used together with the Qiagen OneStep RT-PCR kit. Libraries were constructed in a second round of multiplex PCR, after which size selection and purification were performed. Sequencing of the libraries was done on an Illumina HiSeq2000 using paired-end 100 bp reads. Concerning the study's data processing: SOAPnuke was used to process the raw data, throwing out any read that contained adapters or uncalled bases, had a mean Phred below 15, or lacked an exact constant-primer or identifier match. COPE v1.2.5 was used to merge the high-quality paired reads, and each unique nucleotide sequence was defined as a clonotype. Clonotypes were aligned to IMGT TRBV, TRBD and TRBJ reference segments using MiTCR v1.1. The analysis was restricted to V-J combinations with a frequency above 0.0001, which together covered just over 98% of the repertoires. A TCS score was defined as the ratio between F50 (clonal expansion) and ExV (chaos), using BLOSUM62-based TCRdist between CDR3 peptides within each V-J. Welch's t-statistics and random forest reduced roughly 500 V-J features to 13, which were used in a naive Bayes classifier (R e1071). TCRdb took the public reads, trimmed them with fastp at Q25, ran MiXCR for clone calling and kept in-frame beta chains. Identical CDR3 proteins give one entry, which carries the most common genes and DNA. The V and J calls here are based on TCRdb, not the publication. This sample lists over 250,000 distinct CDR3 sequences; around 15% were detected once. The ten most abundant clones make up about a third of the sample.

This clonotype was seen only once. Its target antigen remains unknown. Base qualities are not provided; no much larger clone lies one nucleotide away. A lone read is weak support. Ophthalmopathy patients had moderately to severely active disease, Clinical Activity Score of at least 3, NOSPECS grade of at least 4, and duration under 3 months. The study excluded patients with uncontrolled infections, other autoimmune diseases, pregnancy or lactation. Diagnoses were established on the basis of clinical symptoms, serum thyroxine and TRAb, thyroid ultrasound, and orbital computed tomography. Ficoll-Paque density gradient centrifugation was used to isolate PBMCs from approximately 10 ml of fresh peripheral blood. Trizol reagent was used to extract total RNA, and RNA quality was then checked on an Agilent 2100 Bioanalyzer. The study at large found these results: No statistical method was used to fix the sample size in advance, and group allocation was not hidden from the investigators. Most expanded thyroid clonotypes (frequency above 0.001) were also detected in blood, a finding suggesting that blood repertoires may reflect thyroid immune responses. During validation, the model predicted progression to ophthalmopathy a median of approximately six months ahead of onset, with around 71% sensitivity and less than 85% specificity. A model built on a 13 V-J signature distinguished ophthalmopathy from stable hyperthyroidism, reaching over 85% sensitivity and about 81% specificity in cross-validation and 80%/75% in testing.

The CDR1 and CDR2 encoded by the germline V gene (reference sequence) are DFQATT and SNEGSKA. The V and J ends are trimmed by 0 bases and 8 bases, leaving 13 bases between them. The CDR3 has 13 amino acids, counting the end cysteine and phenylalanine. The sequence is cut down to CDR3 DNA, 39 bases in frame from base 1. Sequencing was done on a sample of blood. This receptor was taken from a woman aged 40 to 50 with Graves' ophthalmopathy. The sequence links TRBV20-1 to TRBJ1-2; TRBD1 could be the D gene, as 5 bases match. The CDR3 corresponds to CSARDQAGKGYTF. The nucleotides read TGCAGTGCTAGAGATCAAGCAGGGAAAGGCTACACCTTC.